This T cell receptor (beta chain) is from a study of shared clonotypes between healthy human individuals. Clones were sequenced by immunoSEQ multiplex PCR, and TCRdb holds only the in-frame ones, with some missing. The sample shows hundreds of thousands of clones, around 78% of them seen only once. V was cut by 6 bases and J by 3 bases, with 15 bases left in between. The germline gives CDR1 MNHEY, CDR2 SMNVEV (reference sequence). This CDR3 spans 14 amino acids. About this clone itself: What it binds is unknown.

Study outcomes and limitations: An effect of sequencing depth on clonotype sharing among donors was expected.

Sequencing was carried out using PBMCs. This clonotype originated in a woman aged 40-49 years in good health. Some clones in this sample may be carry-over from other donors' samples. The V and J genes are TRBV27 and TRBJ2-7; no clear D. The CDR3, as DNA: TGTGCCAGCAGGACCGGGCCGGATTACTACGAGCAGTACTTC. The encoded protein is CASRTGPDYYEQYF.